The present entry profiles one TCR beta chain with its context. Its specificity is unknown. This sample was taken from a study of shared clonotypes between healthy human individuals. Measured with immunoSEQ multiplex PCR; TCRdb has only the in-frame clones, and not every one. The sample contains over 400,000 clones, about 72% of which appear only once. Germline lookup yields CDR1 KGHSH and CDR2 LQKENI. V lost 1 base to trimming and J lost 2 bases, with 10 bases between them. The CDR3 is 15 amino acids. General study findings and limits: Blood was the only sampled material, and tissue repertoires likely differ.

Sequenced material: PBMCs. The clonotype originates from a woman aged 40 to 50 in good health. Some clones in this sample may be carry-over from other donors' samples. The rearrangement links TRBV18 to TRBJ2-3; D call uncertain. CDR3 loop: CASSPQGYPTDTQYF. As DNA, the CDR3 is TGTGCCAGCTCACCACAGGGCTACCCCACAGATACGCAGTATTTT.